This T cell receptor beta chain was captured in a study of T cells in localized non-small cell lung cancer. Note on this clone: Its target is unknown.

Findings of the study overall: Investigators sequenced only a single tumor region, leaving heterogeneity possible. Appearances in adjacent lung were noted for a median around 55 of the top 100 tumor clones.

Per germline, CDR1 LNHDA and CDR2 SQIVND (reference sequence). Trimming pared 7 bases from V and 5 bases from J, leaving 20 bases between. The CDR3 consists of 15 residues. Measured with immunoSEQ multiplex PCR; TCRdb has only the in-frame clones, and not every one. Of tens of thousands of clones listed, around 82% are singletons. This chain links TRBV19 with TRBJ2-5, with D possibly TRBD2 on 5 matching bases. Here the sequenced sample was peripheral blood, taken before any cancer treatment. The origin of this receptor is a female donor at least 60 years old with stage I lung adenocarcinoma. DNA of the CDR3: TGTGCCAGTAACGGCGAACGGGGTAGTATGGAGACCCAGTACTTC. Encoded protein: CASNGERGSMETQYF.